A selection of T cell receptor beta chains follows, all from one sample in a study of Graves' ophthalmopathy and Graves' hyperthyroidism. Each CDR3 protein is one row after TCRdb ran MiXCR on the multiplex PCR reads. Among hundreds of thousands of distinct CDR3 sequences listed, 35% to 50% were seen once. Source material: peripheral blood. These receptors came from an adult man with Graves' ophthalmopathy. The CDR3 runs from the conserved cysteine through the conserved F or W. The order of the fields is V gene, clone size, D gene, J gene, CDR3 DNA, CDR3 protein. D genes are given only for firm matches. Size tells how often a clone was seen (once, few, many) or the class of an expanded clone, and some rows leave it out.

V gene: TRBV4-3
clone size: few
D gene: .
J gene: TRBJ2-7
CDR3 DNA: TGCGCCAGCAGCCAAGATCTACCCAGCGAGTACGAGCAGTACTTC
CDR3 protein: CASSQDLPSEYEQYF

V gene: TRBV10-3
clone size: once
D gene: TRBD2
J gene: TRBJ2-7
CDR3 DNA: TGTGCCATCGACCCACAGCGGGACTCCTACGAGCAGTACTTC
CDR3 protein: CAIDPQRDSYEQYF

V gene: TRBV25-1
clone size: many
D gene: .
J gene: TRBJ1-5
CDR3 DNA: TGTGCCAGCACTCCTGGGGGGACCCCGTACGGTCAGCCCCAGCATTTT
CDR3 protein: CASTPGGTPYGQPQHF

V gene: TRBV7-2
clone size: .
D gene: .
J gene: TRBJ1-2
CDR3 DNA: TGTGCCAGCAGCTTAGGACAGGAACCAATTTTAAGCTACACCTTC
CDR3 protein: CASSLGQEPILSYTF

V gene: TRBV7-7
clone size: few
D gene: TRBD1
J gene: TRBJ2-7
CDR3 DNA: TGTGCCAGCAGCGCCGGACAGGGCGCGAATGAGCAGTACTTC
CDR3 protein: CASSAGQGANEQYF

V gene: TRBV20-1
clone size: few
D gene: .
J gene: TRBJ2-5
CDR3 DNA: TGCAGTGCTAGGGCTAGCTTTGAGACCCAGTACTTC
CDR3 protein: CSARASFETQYF

V gene: TRBV15
clone size: many
D gene: TRBD2
J gene: TRBJ2-7
CDR3 DNA: TGTGCCACCAGCAGAGAGCGGGAGAGGAACGAGCAGTACTTC
CDR3 protein: CATSRERERNEQYF

V gene: TRBV6-6
clone size: many
D gene: TRBD1
J gene: TRBJ1-1
CDR3 DNA: TGTGCCACACAGACAGGGCTGGACACTGAAGCTTTCTTT
CDR3 protein: CATQTGLDTEAFF

V gene: TRBV19
clone size: many
D gene: TRBD1
J gene: TRBJ2-2
CDR3 DNA: TGTGCCAGTAACCGGGACAGATACACCGGGGAGCTGTTTTTT
CDR3 protein: CASNRDRYTGELFF

V gene: TRBV6-5
clone size: few
D gene: .
J gene: TRBJ2-5
CDR3 DNA: TGTGCCAGCAGTCGGGACTGGCAATTGGGGACCCAGTACTTC
CDR3 protein: CASSRDWQLGTQYF

V gene: TRBV29-1
clone size: few
D gene: .
J gene: TRBJ2-6
CDR3 DNA: TGCAGCGTAGCAGGGACTGGGGCCAACGTCCTGACTTTC
CDR3 protein: CSVAGTGANVLTF

V gene: TRBV2
clone size: .
D gene: TRBD1
J gene: TRBJ1-5
CDR3 DNA: TGTGCCAGCAGTTACCAGGGGGTCCAGCCACAGCATTTT
CDR3 protein: CASSYQGVQPQHF

V gene: TRBV10-3
clone size: .
D gene: .
J gene: TRBJ2-6
CDR3 DNA: TGTGCCATCAGAACGGAGGGGAGGACTGAAGCTTTC
CDR3 protein: CAIRTEGRTEAF

V gene: TRBV10-3
clone size: many
D gene: .
J gene: TRBJ2-7
CDR3 DNA: TGTGCCATCAGTGCCTTGACCGATGCGAGCTACGAGCAGTACTTC
CDR3 protein: CAISALTDASYEQYF

V gene: TRBV5-1
clone size: many
D gene: TRBD2
J gene: TRBJ2-6
CDR3 DNA: TGCGCCAGCAGCGGCGGGGGGGATGTTGGGGCCAACGTCCTGACTTTC
CDR3 protein: CASSGGGDVGANVLTF

V gene: TRBV6-6
clone size: few
D gene: .
J gene: TRBJ2-2
CDR3 DNA: TGTGCCAGCAGTGACCAGGTTACCGGGGAGCTGTTTTTT
CDR3 protein: CASSDQVTGELFF

V gene: TRBV29-1
clone size: .
D gene: .
J gene: TRBJ2-7
CDR3 DNA: TGCAGCGTTGAATCCGGGAACGAGCAGTACTTC
CDR3 protein: CSVESGNEQYF

V gene: TRBV20-1
clone size: many
D gene: .
J gene: TRBJ2-5
CDR3 DNA: TGCAGTGCTAGAGATGGGGGGAAAGAGACCCAGTACTTC
CDR3 protein: CSARDGGKETQYF